This is a list of T cell receptor beta chains from one sample in a study of PD-1 blockade in classical Hodgkin lymphoma. The protocol was immunoSEQ multiplex PCR, while the TCRdb copy is restricted to in-frame clones and leaves out a portion. Found here are fewer than 3,000 clones, 70% to 75% of them singletons; the top ten hold roughly 25%. Specimen: CD8+ T cells from blood, collected before the fourth cycle of nivolumab. All receptors derive from a human donor with classical Hodgkin lymphoma. Both conserved end residues are part of each CDR3. The order of the fields is clone size, D gene, V gene, J gene, CDR3 length, CDR3 DNA, CDR3 protein. D genes are given only for firm matches. The size field is filled for only some rows; it gives once, few, many or a size class.

clone size: .
D gene: .
V gene: TRBV27
J gene: TRBJ2-1
CDR3 length: 14
CDR3 DNA: TGTGCCAGCAGTTTACAGGGGTACTACAATGAGCAGTTCTTC
CDR3 protein: CASSLQGYYNEQFF

clone size: .
D gene: .
V gene: TRBV6-5
J gene: TRBJ1-5
CDR3 length: 16
CDR3 DNA: TGTGCCAGCAGTTACTCAGGGGGGGAAGGCAATCAGCCCCAGCATTTT
CDR3 protein: CASSYSGGEGNQPQHF

clone size: .
D gene: .
V gene: TRBV11-2
J gene: TRBJ2-7
CDR3 length: 15
CDR3 DNA: TGTGCCAGCAGCCAACGGGGACGGCAGTCCTACGAGCAGTACTTC
CDR3 protein: CASSQRGRQSYEQYF

clone size: few
D gene: .
V gene: TRBV4-1
J gene: TRBJ2-4
CDR3 length: 16
CDR3 DNA: TGCGCCAGCAGCCAGACATCCCCGGGAGCCAAAAACATTCAGTACTTC
CDR3 protein: CASSQTSPGAKNIQYF

clone size: .
D gene: .
V gene: TRBV7-7
J gene: TRBJ2-5
CDR3 length: 13
CDR3 DNA: TGTGCTAGCAGCTTCTCACCCCGGGAGACCCAGTACTTC
CDR3 protein: CASSFSPRETQYF

clone size: .
D gene: .
V gene: TRBV7-2
J gene: TRBJ2-7
CDR3 length: 13
CDR3 DNA: TGTGCCAGCAGCTCCGACAGGCCCTACGAGCAGTACTTC
CDR3 protein: CASSSDRPYEQYF

clone size: .
D gene: .
V gene: TRBV27
J gene: TRBJ2-2
CDR3 length: 12
CDR3 DNA: TGTGCCAGCAGTCCCTTCGCCGGGGAGCTGTTTTTT
CDR3 protein: CASSPFAGELFF

clone size: .
D gene: TRBD1
V gene: TRBV28
J gene: TRBJ2-1
CDR3 length: 13
CDR3 DNA: TGTGCCAGCAGTTACAGGGGCGTCAATGAGCAGTTCTTC
CDR3 protein: CASSYRGVNEQFF

clone size: .
D gene: .
V gene: TRBV4-3
J gene: TRBJ1-4
CDR3 length: 18
CDR3 DNA: TGCGCCAGCAGCCAAGAAAGGGTTGGCAGGGGAACTAATGAAAAACTGTTTTTT
CDR3 protein: CASSQERVGRGTNEKLFF

clone size: few
D gene: .
V gene: TRBV27
J gene: TRBJ1-5
CDR3 length: 14
CDR3 DNA: TGTGCCAGCAGTTTATCCGGGGGGCATCAGCCCCAGCATTTT
CDR3 protein: CASSLSGGHQPQHF

clone size: .
D gene: .
V gene: TRBV28
J gene: TRBJ2-5
CDR3 length: 16
CDR3 DNA: TGTGCCAGCAGTTTCTTCGGGGGAAGGGGAGAGGAGACCCAGTACTTC
CDR3 protein: CASSFFGGRGEETQYF

clone size: .
D gene: .
V gene: TRBV11-3
J gene: TRBJ2-7
CDR3 length: 12
CDR3 DNA: TGTGCCAGCAGCTTAGGCAAATACGAGCAGTACTTC
CDR3 protein: CASSLGKYEQYF

clone size: .
D gene: .
V gene: TRBV19
J gene: TRBJ1-6
CDR3 length: 13
CDR3 DNA: TGTGCCAGTTCGTACAGTGTTAATTCACCCCTCCACTTT
CDR3 protein: CASSYSVNSPLHF

clone size: .
D gene: .
V gene: TRBV6-4
J gene: TRBJ2-2
CDR3 length: 14
CDR3 DNA: TGTGCCAGCAGTGAATCTGGCGACACCGGGGAGCTGTTTTTT
CDR3 protein: CASSESGDTGELFF

clone size: .
D gene: .
V gene: TRBV7-3
J gene: TRBJ1-1
CDR3 length: 13
CDR3 DNA: TGTGCCAGCAGCTTAAACTGGAACACTGAAGCTTTCTTT
CDR3 protein: CASSLNWNTEAFF

clone size: few
D gene: .
V gene: TRBV19
J gene: TRBJ1-2
CDR3 length: 13
CDR3 DNA: TGTGCCAGTAGTATAGGTGCGGTTGATGGCTACACCTTC
CDR3 protein: CASSIGAVDGYTF

clone size: .
D gene: .
V gene: TRBV7-9
J gene: TRBJ2-7
CDR3 length: 13
CDR3 DNA: TGTGCCAGCAGTCCACAGAGCTCCTACGAGCAGTACTTC
CDR3 protein: CASSPQSSYEQYF

clone size: .
D gene: TRBD1
V gene: TRBV6-5
J gene: TRBJ2-7
CDR3 length: 14
CDR3 DNA: TGTGCCAGCAGTCCGACAGGGTTCTCCTACGAGCAGTACTTC
CDR3 protein: CASSPTGFSYEQYF

clone size: .
D gene: TRBD2
V gene: TRBV4-3
J gene: TRBJ2-1
CDR3 length: 17
CDR3 DNA: TGCGCCAGCAGCCAAGACTGGAGCGGGGTCATCTACAATGAGCAGTTCTTC
CDR3 protein: CASSQDWSGVIYNEQFF

clone size: once
D gene: .
V gene: TRBV5-1
J gene: TRBJ1-5
CDR3 length: 15
CDR3 DNA: TGCGCCAGCAGCTTGGCCGGGAGAGTCAATCAGCCCCAGCATTTT
CDR3 protein: CASSLAGRVNQPQHF

clone size: .
D gene: .
V gene: TRBV7-9
J gene: TRBJ1-3
CDR3 length: 18
CDR3 DNA: TGTGCCAGCAGCTTACCCTCCAGACAGTTTTTCTCTGGAAACACCATATATTTT
CDR3 protein: CASSLPSRQFFSGNTIYF

clone size: .
D gene: .
V gene: TRBV5-6
J gene: TRBJ2-1
CDR3 length: 14
CDR3 DNA: TGTGCCAGCAGTGGGGGGGCGAGAAACAATGAGCAGTTCTTC
CDR3 protein: CASSGGARNNEQFF

clone size: .
D gene: TRBD1
V gene: TRBV27
J gene: TRBJ2-5
CDR3 length: 13
CDR3 DNA: TGTGCCACCAAGGGACAGGGGGAAGAGACCCAGTACTTC
CDR3 protein: CATKGQGEETQYF

clone size: few
D gene: .
V gene: TRBV2
J gene: TRBJ2-7
CDR3 length: 13
CDR3 DNA: TGTGCCGTGCTCGGAGACAGCCCCTACGAGCAGTACTTC
CDR3 protein: CAVLGDSPYEQYF

clone size: .
D gene: TRBD2
V gene: TRBV4-3
J gene: TRBJ2-3
CDR3 length: 16
CDR3 DNA: TGCGCCAGCAGCCACGGACTAGCGGGAAACACAGATACGCAGTATTTT
CDR3 protein: CASSHGLAGNTDTQYF

clone size: .
D gene: .
V gene: TRBV6-6
J gene: TRBJ1-2
CDR3 length: 14
CDR3 DNA: TGTGCCAGCAGTTACAGGCCAGCGACGGAGGGCTACACCTTC
CDR3 protein: CASSYRPATEGYTF

clone size: few
D gene: TRBD1
V gene: TRBV11-3
J gene: TRBJ2-3
CDR3 length: 17
CDR3 DNA: TGTGCCAGCAGCTCTGAGTTGGGACAGGGGGCTTATGCTACGCAGTATTTT
CDR3 protein: CASSSELGQGAYATQYF

clone size: large
D gene: .
V gene: TRBV6-5
J gene: TRBJ1-1
CDR3 length: 13
CDR3 DNA: TGTGCCAGCAGTTACACTGAGAACACTGAAGCTTTCTTT
CDR3 protein: CASSYTENTEAFF

clone size: large
D gene: .
V gene: TRBV6-5
J gene: TRBJ1-1
CDR3 length: 13
CDR3 DNA: TGTGCCAGCAGCCCGACAGGGAACACTGAAGCTTTCTTT
CDR3 protein: CASSPTGNTEAFF